These 19 T cell receptor beta chains share one sample of origin, sequenced in a study of shared clonotypes between healthy human individuals. Sequencing used immunoSEQ multiplex PCR; TCRdb keeps in-frame clones, though not all of them. The table records 550,000 to 850,000 clones, 72% of them present only once. The sequenced sample consisted of memory CD4+ T cells sorted from blood. Subset: CD45RA-negative fraction. Receptors were obtained from a woman younger than 45 in good health.

The V and J genes are TRBV6-5 and TRBJ2-1; D is ambiguous. Trimming took off 0 bases at V and 9 bases at J, with 9 bases between the two ends. Germline V gene lookup returns CDR1 MNHEY and CDR2 SVGAGI. This CDR3 is built from 13 residues. The DNA of the CDR3 is TGTGCCAGCAGTTACTCGCAGGATCTTGAGCAGTTCTTC. Amino acids: CASSYSQDLEQFF.

The chain carries TRBV28 and TRBJ1-4, with 9 bases identical to TRBD1. V trimming: 6 bases; J trimming: 7 bases; junction bases outside the gene matches: 3. This CDR3 is 13 amino acids long. Germline CDR1 is MDHEN and CDR2 is SYDVKM. CDR3 DNA sequence: TGTGCCAGCAGACAGACAGGGGGTGAAAAACTGTTTTTT. Protein sequence: CASRQTGGEKLFF.

The chain is built from TRBV25-1 and TRBJ2-2, with D tentatively TRBD1 (6 bases). The CDR3 is 14 amino acids. Germline CDR1 and CDR2: MGHDK and SYGVNS. Trimming removed 4 bases from V and 4 bases from J, with 10 bases in between. The CDR3 DNA reads as TGTGCCAGCAGTGTAGGGGGAATCACCGGGGAGCTGTTTTTT. Translated: CASSVGGITGELFF.

This clone appeared a few times. The chain joins TRBV5-8 to TRBJ1-4, with a possible D match to TRBD1 (6 bases). This CDR3 has 16 amino acids. V was clipped by 3 bases and J by 4 bases, with 16 bases between them. Per germline, CDR1 SGHTS and CDR2 YDEGEE. This chain's CDR3 is CASSSGRGALNEKLFF. Written as DNA, the CDR3 is TGTGCCAGCAGCTCCGGAAGGGGGGCGCTTAATGAAAAACTGTTTTTT.

The rearrangement uses TRBV6-1 and TRBJ2-1; TRBD2 matches 9 bases. This CDR3 comprises 16 residues. V was pared by 0 bases and J by 5 bases, with 5 bases of the junction left unmatched. Germline CDR1 MNHNS, CDR2 SASEGT. The CDR3 is CASSEAGTSWDNEQFF. DNA for the CDR3: TGTGCCAGCAGTGAAGCGGGGACTAGCTGGGACAATGAGCAGTTCTTC.

This clone was seen a few times. V and J are TRBV19 and TRBJ1-5, with D possibly TRBD1 on 6 matching bases. This CDR3 comprises 14 residues. The germline CDR1 and CDR2 sequences are LNHDA and SQIVND (reference sequence). V shed 8 bases and J shed 6 bases, with 17 bases lying between them. The DNA for the CDR3 is TGTGCCAGTGGGAGGGGGGGCGTCGGTCAGCCCCAGCATTTT. Protein sequence: CASGRGGVGQPQHF. The full variable domain, with the rest looked up from reference TRBV19 and TRBJ1-5, is DGGITQSPKYLFRKEGQNVTLSCEQNLNHDAMYWYRQDPGQGLRLIYYSQIVNDFQKGDIAEGYSVSREKKESFPLTVTSAQKNPTAFYLCASGRGGVGQPQHFGDGTRLSIL.

This chain's CDR3 is CASSEGVWGEKLFF. CDR3 bases: TGTGCCAGCAGTGAAGGAGTTTGGGGTGAAAAACTGTTTTTT. The chain uses TRBV2 and TRBJ1-4; no firm D call. CDR1 is SNHLY and CDR2 is FYNNEI in the germline V gene. Between the trimmed V and J ends, which lost 1 base and 7 bases, there was a span of 10 bases. The CDR3 is 14 residues long.

The CDR3 reads CASRRLGGKDEQYF. The CDR3 DNA sequence: TGTGCCAGCAGGAGATTAGGGGGGAAAGACGAGCAGTACTTC. The rearrangement joins TRBV28 to TRBJ2-7; D is tentatively TRBD1 or TRBD2 (6 bases each). Germline CDR1 reads MDHEN; CDR2 reads SYDVKM. Deletions cut 6 bases from V and 5 bases from J, with 17 bases between. There are 14 residues in the CDR3.

The chain links TRBV5-5 to TRBJ2-7, with a weak D call TRBD1 (6 bases). Germline lookup yields CDR1 SGHKS and CDR2 YYEKEE (reference sequence). This CDR3 region has 14 residues. V was trimmed by 1 base and J by 7 bases, leaving 15 bases between them. For the CDR3, the DNA is TGTGCCAGCAGCTTGCTGACAGGCGAGGGGGAGCAGTACTTC. It translates to CASSLLTGEGEQYF.

The V and J genes are TRBV27 and TRBJ2-7, with TRBD1 as a possible D gene (9 bases). Germline V lookup: CDR1 MNHEY, CDR2 SMNVEV (reference sequence). V shed 5 bases and J shed 3 bases, with 23 bases lying between them. The CDR3 consists of 17 residues. The CDR3 DNA sequence: TGTGCCAGCAGTCCCGGGACAGGGCCACTAGCGGACTACGAGCAGTACTTC. This codes for CASSPGTGPLADYEQYF.

This clone has more than one count but fewer than ten. CDR3 bases: TGTGCCAGCAGCTTTACTAGCCTTGCCACAGATACGCAGTATTTT. Its translation: CASSFTSLATDTQYF. The rearrangement joins TRBV7-8 to TRBJ2-3; possible D gene TRBD2, 6 bases. V shed 3 bases and J shed 2 bases, with 12 bases lying between them. Germline lookup yields CDR1 SGHVS and CDR2 FQNEAQ. The CDR3 is made up of 15 amino acids.

There are many counts of this clone. The V gene is TRBV27, the J gene TRBJ2-7; D gene unclear. V lost 3 bases to trimming and J lost 7 bases, with 16 bases between them. The CDR3 runs 14 residues. CDR1 MNHEY and CDR2 SMNVEV come from the germline V gene (reference sequence). The CDR3 sequence is CASSFNGRSGEQYF. The CDR3 DNA reads TGTGCCAGCAGTTTTAACGGCCGGTCCGGAGAGCAGTACTTC.

With respect to this clone: The germline gene is not matched at one end of the junction; a read error may be the cause. The rearrangement links TRBV27 to TRBJ2-7; D possibly corresponds to TRBD2 (6 bases). The V gene's germline CDR1 is MNHEY and CDR2 SMNVEV (reference sequence). The CDR3 is 9 amino acids. In DNA, the CDR3 is TGTGCCAGCACTTCCTCCGGGGGCTTC. It codes for CASTSSGGF.

The chain has TRBV25-1 and TRBJ2-7; D is ambiguous. Germline V gene lookup returns CDR1 MGHDK and CDR2 SYGVNS. V shed 1 base and J shed 3 bases, with 7 bases lying between them. The CDR3 loop spans 13 amino acids. CDR3 amino acids: CASSESLGYEQYF. Written as DNA, the CDR3 is TGTGCCAGCAGTGAATCGTTGGGCTACGAGCAGTACTTC.

J is TRBJ1-1 and V is TRBV7-9; TRBD1 aligns across 8 bases. The trim removed 2 bases at V and 0 bases at J, leaving 5 bases unmatched. CDR1 is SEHNR and CDR2 is FQNEAQ in the germline V gene (reference sequence). CDR3 length equals 16 residues. This CDR3 reads CASSLYGQGMNTEAFF. The DNA of the CDR3 is TGTGCCAGCAGCTTATACGGACAGGGAATGAACACTGAAGCTTTCTTT. Full variable domain (missing parts from reference TRBV7-9 and TRBJ1-1): DTGVSQNPRHKITKRGQNVTFRCDPISEHNRLYWYRQTLGQGPEFLTYFQNEAQLEKSRLLSDRFSAERPKGSFSTLEIQRTEQGDSAMYLCASSLYGQGMNTEAFFGQGTRLTVV.

This rearrangement joins TRBV27 to TRBJ2-3, with TRBD1 as a possible D gene (6 bases). CDR1 is MNHEY, CDR2 SMNVEV, per germline (reference sequence). This CDR3 has 15 amino acids. V was shortened by 6 bases and J by 3 bases, with 16 bases between the two germline ends. The CDR3 loop is CASRFLAQGTDTQYF. The CDR3 bases are TGTGCCAGCAGATTCCTGGCACAGGGTACAGATACGCAGTATTTT.

This clone was counted ten times or more. This could be a read error, since a much larger clone is one nucleotide away. This same CDR3 is encoded by further DNA sequences in the sample. The chain combines TRBV7-2 with TRBJ2-1; the match to TRBD2 covers 7 bases. Germline V CDR1 and CDR2: SGHTA, FQGNSA. V trimming: 5 bases; J trimming: 0 bases; junction bases outside the gene matches: 4. CDR3 length equals 15 residues. CDR3: CASSTQRDSYNEQFF. Here the CDR3 DNA reads TGTGCCAGCAGCACCCAGCGGGACTCCTACAATGAGCAGTTCTTC.

This chain uses TRBV14 with TRBJ2-1; 8 bases align to TRBD1. Germline V gene sequence: CDR1 SGHDN, CDR2 FVKESK. The CDR3 sequence is 13 residues long. The junction had 2 bases not matched to a gene; V was cut back by 1 base and J by 9 bases. This chain's CDR3 is CASSQGQGTEQFF. The DNA of the CDR3 is TGTGCCAGCAGCCAAGGACAGGGGACTGAGCAGTTCTTC. Complete variable domain (other parts from reference TRBV14 and TRBJ2-1): EAGVTQFPSHSVIEKGQTVTLRCDPISGHDNLYWYRRVMGKEIKFLLHFVKESKQDESGMPNNRFLAERTGGTYSTLKVQPAELEDSGVYFCASSQGQGTEQFFGPGTRLTVL.

This rearrangement joins TRBV11-2 to TRBJ1-2, with D hard to call. Trimming took 5 bases from V and 4 from J, leaving 26 bases between them. This CDR3 region has 18 residues. Germline loops: CDR1 SGHAT, CDR2 FQNNGV. The CDR3 spells CASSLIADGLETAYGYTF. Written as DNA, the CDR3 is TGTGCCAGCAGCCTAATAGCAGACGGGCTCGAGACGGCCTATGGCTACACCTTC.